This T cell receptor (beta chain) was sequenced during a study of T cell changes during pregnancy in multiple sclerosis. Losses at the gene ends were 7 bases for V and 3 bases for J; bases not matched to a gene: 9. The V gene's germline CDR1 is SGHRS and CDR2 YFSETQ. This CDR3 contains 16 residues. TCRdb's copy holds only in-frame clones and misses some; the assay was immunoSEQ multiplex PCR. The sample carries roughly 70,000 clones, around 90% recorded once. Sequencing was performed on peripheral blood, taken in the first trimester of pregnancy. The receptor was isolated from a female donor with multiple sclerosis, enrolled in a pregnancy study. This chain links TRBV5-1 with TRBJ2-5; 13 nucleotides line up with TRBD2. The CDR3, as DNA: TGCGCCAGCGGTAGGGGTGGACTAGCGGGGGAAGAGACCCAGTACTTC. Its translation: CASGRGGLAGEETQYF. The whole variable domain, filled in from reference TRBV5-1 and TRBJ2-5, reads KAGVTQTPRYLIKTRGQQVTLSCSPISGHRSVSWYQQTPGQGLQFLFEYFSETQRNKGNFPGRFSGRQFSNSRSEMNVSTLELGDSALYLCASGRGGLAGEETQYFGPGTRLLVL.